This entry concerns a single T cell receptor (beta chain). Produced via immunoSEQ multiplex PCR; TCRdb's table is partial and in-frame only. This sample has more than 95,000 clones, with under 90% found just once. The data were taken from a study of blood T cell repertoires in COVID-19. Study information: Both acute and convalescent COVID-19 samples were obtained from the United States, Italy and Spain.

With V trimmed by 2 bases and J by 2 bases, 2 bases remained unmatched. CDR3 length: 14 amino acids. The germline V gene has CDR1 SGHNT and CDR2 YENEEA. This receptor was obtained from a human donor in a cohort sampled during active or convalescent COVID-19. V usage is TRBV11-3 and J usage is TRBJ1-1; the match to TRBD1 covers 7 bases. Sequenced sample: peripheral blood. CDR3 coding DNA: TGTGCCAGCAGCTTAAACAGGGGTAACACTGAAGCTTTCTTT. Translation: CASSLNRGNTEAFF.